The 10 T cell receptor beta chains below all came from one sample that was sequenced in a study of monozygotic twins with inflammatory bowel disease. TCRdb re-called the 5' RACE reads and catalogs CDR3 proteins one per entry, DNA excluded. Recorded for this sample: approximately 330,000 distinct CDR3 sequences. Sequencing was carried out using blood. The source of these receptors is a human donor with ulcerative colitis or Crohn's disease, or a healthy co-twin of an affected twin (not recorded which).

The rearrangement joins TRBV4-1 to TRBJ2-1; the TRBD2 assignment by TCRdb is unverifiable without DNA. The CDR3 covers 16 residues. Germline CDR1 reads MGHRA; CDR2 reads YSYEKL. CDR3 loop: CASSLVPGLAVGEQFF.

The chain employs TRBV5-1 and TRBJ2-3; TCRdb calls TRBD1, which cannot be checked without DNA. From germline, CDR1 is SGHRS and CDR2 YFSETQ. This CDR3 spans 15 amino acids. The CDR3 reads CASSFRPVTGYTQYF.

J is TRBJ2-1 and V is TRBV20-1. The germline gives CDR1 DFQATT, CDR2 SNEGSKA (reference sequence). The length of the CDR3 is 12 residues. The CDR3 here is CSARSGFDEQFF.

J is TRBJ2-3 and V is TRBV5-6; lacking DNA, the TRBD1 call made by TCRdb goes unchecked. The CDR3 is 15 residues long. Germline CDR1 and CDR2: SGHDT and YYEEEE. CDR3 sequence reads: CASSLQAQGKDTQYF.

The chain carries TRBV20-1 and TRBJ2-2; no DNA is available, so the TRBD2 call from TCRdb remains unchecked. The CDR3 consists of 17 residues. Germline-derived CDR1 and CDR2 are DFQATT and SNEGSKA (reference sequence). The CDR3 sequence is CSATTVLAGRETGELFF.

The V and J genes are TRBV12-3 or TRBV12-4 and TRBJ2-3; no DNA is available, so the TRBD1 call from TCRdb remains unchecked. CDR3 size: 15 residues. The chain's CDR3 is CASSFISTGTDTQYF.

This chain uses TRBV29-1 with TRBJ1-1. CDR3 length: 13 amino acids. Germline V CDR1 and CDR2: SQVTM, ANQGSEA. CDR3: CSILSMEDTEAFF.

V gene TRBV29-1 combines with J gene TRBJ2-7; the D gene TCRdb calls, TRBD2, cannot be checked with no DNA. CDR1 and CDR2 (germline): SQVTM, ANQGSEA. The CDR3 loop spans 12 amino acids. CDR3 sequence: CSARTSGEEQYF.

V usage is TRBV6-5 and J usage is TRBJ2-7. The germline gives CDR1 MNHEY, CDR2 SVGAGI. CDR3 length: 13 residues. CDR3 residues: CASSYSISDEQYF.

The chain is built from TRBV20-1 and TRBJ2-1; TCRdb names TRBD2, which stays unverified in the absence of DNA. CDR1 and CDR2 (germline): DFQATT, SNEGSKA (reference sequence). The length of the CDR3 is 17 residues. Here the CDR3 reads CSAGLAGGSLDDNEQFF.